The next 23 T cell receptor beta chains were all read from a single sample in a study of T cell responses to AZD1222 COVID-19 vaccine (dated by TCRdb to the early 2020s). The library was prepared using the immunoSEQ multiplex PCR assay. The immuneACCESS repertoire file appears here via TCRdb, limited to in-frame rearrangements. These files lack a portion of the clones; in checked studies, under half of the deficit traces to unresolved V genes, and the cause of the others is not known. The sample table lists fewer than 180,000 clones, more than 85% of them with a count of one. The top ten clones comprise more than 3% of the sample. What the time point label conveys for this sample: about 28 days (+/-7) after the second vaccine dose. Material: peripheral blood, obtained 28 days after the second AZD1222 dose. These TCRs come from an adult who received the AZD1222 COVID-19 vaccine.

The chain joins TRBV28 to TRBJ1-2; 9 bases fit TRBD1. The V gene's germline CDR1 is MDHEN and CDR2 SYDVKM. V was clipped by 7 bases and J by 4 bases; unmatched bases: 10. This CDR3 comprises 15 residues. The CDR3 sequence is CASTPGQGRAYGYTF. DNA for the CDR3: TGTGCCAGCACCCCCGGACAGGGGAGAGCCTATGGCTACACCTTC.

The V gene is TRBV7-8, the J gene TRBJ1-2, with TRBD1 as a possible D gene (6 bases). This CDR3 comprises 17 residues. Germline lookup yields CDR1 SGHVS and CDR2 FQNEAQ. Trimming cost V 5 bases and J 8 bases, with 27 bases left between them. CDR3 sequence reads: CASSNSPNLQGSGGYTF. The CDR3 coding sequence is TGTGCCAGCAGCAATAGCCCGAACTTACAGGGATCGGGCGGCTACACCTTC.

The rearrangement uses TRBV27 and TRBJ2-3; tentative D call: TRBD2 (6 bases). The CDR3 covers 15 residues. Germline V lookup: CDR1 MNHEY, CDR2 SMNVEV (reference sequence). The ends were cut back, 5 bases at V and 1 base at J, with 13 bases in the middle. CDR3 amino acids: CASSPRVAGTDTQYF. The CDR3 bases are TGTGCCAGCAGTCCCAGGGTAGCGGGCACAGATACGCAGTATTTT.

The chain recombines TRBV28 with TRBJ1-3, with a possible D match to TRBD1 (6 bases). The CDR3 consists of 12 residues. Trimming cost V 8 bases and J 5 bases, with 10 bases left between them. Germline V gives CDR1 MDHEN, CDR2 SYDVKM. The DNA for the CDR3 is TGTGCCAGCCACAGGGAAAGAAACACCATATATTTT. The encoded protein is CASHRERNTIYF.

The chain recombines TRBV12-3 or TRBV12-4 with TRBJ2-1, with no clear D. The CDR3 length is 12 residues. Trimming took 0 bases from V and 8 from J, leaving 5 bases between them. CDR3 protein: CASSLAGYEQFF. CDR3 in DNA: TGTGCCAGCAGTTTAGCGGGGTATGAGCAGTTCTTC.

V usage is TRBV5-4 and J usage is TRBJ1-4; no reliable D call. CDR3 length: 15 amino acids. V gave up 4 bases and J gave up 5 bases, with 15 bases separating them. Germline lookup yields CDR1 SGHNT and CDR2 YYREEE (reference sequence). This chain's CDR3 is CASSPTRGMNEKLFF. The DNA of the CDR3 is TGTGCCAGCAGCCCCACACGGGGTATGAATGAAAAACTGTTTTTT.

Concerning this clone itself: Other DNA sequences from this sample encode an identical CDR3 as well. The gene calls are TRBV28 and TRBJ2-7; D tentatively fits TRBD1 or TRBD2 (6 bases each). V lost 2 bases and J 7 bases, leaving 9 bases between the germline ends. CDR1 and CDR2 (germline): MDHEN, SYDVKM. The CDR3 runs 12 residues. The CDR3 bases are TGTGCCAGCAGTTTACAGGGGAGGGAGCAGTACTTC. Its translation is CASSLQGREQYF.

This chain uses TRBV5-1 with TRBJ1-2, with TRBD1 as a possible D gene (5 bases). V lost 4 bases, J lost 1 base, and 17 bases lay in between. The germline gives CDR1 SGHRS, CDR2 YFSETQ. There are 16 residues in the CDR3. In DNA, the CDR3 is TGCGCCAGCAGCCTGGGTGGGGGTTCGCTTAACTATGGCTACACCTTC. It specifies CASSLGGGSLNYGYTF. Full variable domain (rest looked up from reference TRBV5-1 and TRBJ1-2): KAGVTQTPRYLIKTRGQQVTLSCSPISGHRSVSWYQQTPGQGLQFLFEYFSETQRNKGNFPGRFSGRQFSNSRSEMNVSTLELGDSALYLCASSLGGGSLNYGYTFGSGTRLTVV.

The rearrangement links TRBV25-1 to TRBJ2-2, with D maybe TRBD2 (6 bases). This CDR3 comprises 15 residues. CDR1 and CDR2 from the germline V gene are MGHDK and SYGVNS. The V end lost 1 base, the J end lost 4 bases, and 10 bases lay between the germline ends. CDR3: CASSELWGGTGELFF. The CDR3 nucleotides read TGTGCCAGCAGTGAATTGTGGGGAGGCACCGGGGAGCTGTTTTTT.

The gene calls are TRBV19 and TRBJ1-1; no definite D call. Trimming stripped 10 bases from V and 7 bases from J, with 13 bases between. Germline V gives CDR1 LNHDA, CDR2 SQIVND (reference sequence). This CDR3 contains 11 residues. The CDR3: CATQNRGEAFF. The CDR3 DNA reads as TGTGCCACCCAGAACCGGGGTGAAGCTTTCTTT.

The chain couples TRBV3-1 (or the pseudogene TRBV3-2) to TRBJ1-2; TRBD1 aligns across 9 bases. The CDR3 is 15 amino acids. The germline CDR1 and CDR2 sequences are LGHDT and YNNKEL (reference sequence). The junction had 10 bases not matched to a gene; V was cut back by 4 bases and J by 7 bases. The DNA of the CDR3 is TGTGCCAGCAGCCTACCGGGACAGGGTGGTAGTGGCTACACCTTC. Its protein product is CASSLPGQGGSGYTF.

The gene calls are TRBV10-3 and TRBJ2-5; TRBD2 might be the D (5 bases). The V gene's germline CDR1 is ENHRY and CDR2 SYGVKD. V lost 4 bases, J lost 6 bases, and 15 bases lay in between. The CDR3 runs to 14 residues. The CDR3, as DNA: TGTGCCATCAGTGGGTCCTCGAGGAGGAAGACCCAGTACTTC. Protein sequence: CAISGSSRRKTQYF.

The chain is built from TRBV2 and TRBJ1-5; TRBD1 is a possible D gene (6 bases). The germline V gene has CDR1 SNHLY and CDR2 FYNNEI. The germline V and J ends were trimmed by 7 bases and 4 bases, with 14 bases remaining between them. The CDR3 runs 14 residues. CDR3 sequence (DNA): TGTGCCAGCACCTCGGGGGACAAAAATCAGCCCCAGCATTTT. Translation: CASTSGDKNQPQHF.

J is TRBJ1-2 and V is TRBV19; D remains ambiguous. Trimming left V 0 bases short and J 5 bases short, with 7 bases between. This CDR3 contains 13 residues. Germline values: CDR1 LNHDA, CDR2 SQIVND (reference sequence). The CDR3, as DNA: TGTGCCAGTAGTATAGAGGGTTGGTATGGCTACACCTTC. It encodes CASSIEGWYGYTF.

About this clone itself: Other nucleotide sequences in the sample specify the same CDR3. This rearrangement joins TRBV28 to TRBJ2-1, with D tentatively TRBD1 (6 bases). Germline CDR1 is MDHEN and CDR2 is SYDVKM. The V end was cut by 5 bases, the J end by 4 bases, with 9 bases between. The CDR3 length is 13 residues. The CDR3 loop is CASSPGDYNEQFF. The CDR3 DNA reads TGTGCCAGCAGTCCAGGGGATTACAATGAGCAGTTCTTC.

The J gene is TRBJ2-3, the V gene TRBV18; 7 nucleotides agree with TRBD1. The CDR3 runs 16 residues. Germline-derived CDR1 and CDR2 are KGHSH and LQKENI. V gave up 0 bases and J gave up 3 bases; unmatched junction bases: 6. The CDR3 is CASSPPQGLWTDTQYF. Written as DNA, the CDR3 is TGTGCCAGCTCACCACCACAGGGGCTGTGGACAGATACGCAGTATTTT.

The chain couples TRBV19 to TRBJ2-7; D possibly corresponds to TRBD2 (6 bases). CDR3 size: 15 residues. V lost 4 bases and J lost 4, with 17 bases in between. Germline CDR1 is LNHDA and CDR2 is SQIVND (reference sequence). CDR3 nucleotide sequence: TGTGCCAGTAGTACCCCCCGGAGGGAGAAATACGAGCAGTACTTC. It is translated as CASSTPRREKYEQYF.

The chain joins TRBV2 to TRBJ2-7, with 11 bases fitting TRBD2. The CDR3 sequence is 18 residues long. Trimming cost V 5 bases and J 4 bases; bases outside gene matches: 16. Germline V gene sequence: CDR1 SNHLY, CDR2 FYNNEI. In nucleotides, the CDR3 is TGTGCCAGCAGTTCCGGGACACGAACGGGACTAGCGGAATACGAGCAGTACTTC. Encoded protein: CASSSGTRTGLAEYEQYF.

This clone appeared a single time. The rearrangement uses TRBV2 and TRBJ2-1, with 14 bases lining up with TRBD2. The CDR3 sequence is 19 residues long. V lost 2 bases and J lost 2; bases outside the gene matches: 8. Germline lookup yields CDR1 SNHLY and CDR2 FYNNEI. CDR3 in amino acids: CASSERGLAGVLTYNEQFF. The CDR3 region has the DNA TGTGCCAGCAGTGAACGGGGACTAGCGGGAGTCCTGACCTACAATGAGCAGTTCTTC.

A single count supports this clone. This chain connects TRBV6-1 to TRBJ2-3; 10 bases align to TRBD2. Germline CDR1 MNHNS, CDR2 SASEGT. The CDR3 extends over 16 amino acids. The V and J ends lost 1 base and 2 bases, in that order; junction bases with no gene match: 3. The CDR3 reads CASSEVTSGDTDTQYF. As DNA, the CDR3 is TGTGCCAGCAGTGAAGTCACTAGCGGGGACACAGATACGCAGTATTTT.

This chain joins TRBV5-1 and TRBJ2-2; TRBD2 aligns across 7 bases. CDR3 length equals 14 residues. Germline V gene lookup returns CDR1 SGHRS and CDR2 YFSETQ. J gave up 7 bases and V 5 bases, and 8 bases lay outside the gene matches. In DNA, the CDR3 is TGCGCCAGCAGATCCTCGGGGGAGGGCGGGGAGCTGTTTTTT. It translates to CASRSSGEGGELFF.

The rearrangement links TRBV14 to TRBJ2-5; no reliable D call. The CDR3 length is 15 residues. Germline loops: CDR1 SGHDN, CDR2 FVKESK. V dropped 0 bases and J dropped 4 bases, with 12 bases sitting between them. The CDR3 sequence is CASSQDMTFSETQYF. The CDR3 bases are TGTGCCAGCAGCCAAGATATGACTTTCTCAGAGACCCAGTACTTC. Looking up the rest from reference TRBV14 and TRBJ2-5 gives the full variable domain: EAGVTQFPSHSVIEKGQTVTLRCDPISGHDNLYWYRRVMGKEIKFLLHFVKESKQDESGMPNNRFLAERTGGTYSTLKVQPAELEDSGVYFCASSQDMTFSETQYFGPGTRLLVL.

This clone is a singleton in its sample. The chain uses TRBV19 and TRBJ2-2; 7 bases line up with TRBD2. Losses at the gene ends were 1 base for V and 4 bases for J; bases not matched to a gene: 3. This CDR3 has 15 amino acids. Germline values: CDR1 LNHDA, CDR2 SQIVND (reference sequence). CDR3 in DNA: TGTGCCAGTAGTATAGGCGGGAGTCGCACCGGGGAGCTGTTTTTT. Translating it yields CASSIGGSRTGELFF.